This passage covers 11 T cell receptor beta chains from one sample sequenced in a study of T cell repertoires in cytomegalovirus infection. Each CDR3 protein is one row after TCRdb ran MiXCR on the reads. The data hold some 300,000 distinct CDR3 sequences, with about a tenth observed a single time. The sequenced sample consisted of PBMCs. The receptor set was obtained from a human donor in good health (CMV status not recorded). Some clones in this sample may be carry-over from other donors' samples.

In its sample, this clonotype was seen many times. V and J are TRBV20-1 and TRBJ2-7; 7 bases agree with TRBD1. This CDR3 comprises 14 residues. The germline CDR1 and CDR2 sequences are DFQATT and SNEGSKA (reference sequence). J lost 0 bases, V lost 3 bases, and 5 bases had no gene match. The CDR3 nucleotides read TGCAGTGCTAGGGTACAGGGGCGCTCCTACGAGCAGTACTTC. This gives the protein CSARVQGRSYEQYF.

This clonotype came up many times. V usage is TRBV4-1 and J usage is TRBJ1-4; 9 bases map to TRBD1. The germline V gene has CDR1 MGHRA and CDR2 YSYEKL. The CDR3 extends over 14 amino acids. After removal of 3 bases from V and 7 bases from J, the junction contained 3 bases not matched to a gene. CDR3 sequence: CASSHRDRAEKLFF. The CDR3 nucleotides read TGCGCCAGCAGCCACCGGGACAGGGCTGAAAAACTGTTTTTT.

This clonotype was seen at least ten times. J is TRBJ1-2 and V is TRBV7-2; possibly TRBD1 for D (6 bases). CDR1 is SGHTA and CDR2 is FQGNSA in the germline V gene. The CDR3 runs to 14 residues. With 5 bases removed from V and 9 bases from J, the gap between germline ends came to 19 bases. CDR3 in amino acids: CASSPRQVPSSYTF. In DNA, the CDR3 is TGTGCCAGCAGCCCGCGACAGGTACCGAGTAGCTACACCTTC.

This clonotype turned up a few times. The DNA is omitted, as the CDR3 cannot be located on it reliably, and the CDR3 follows TCRdb's listing. The CDR3 here is CASILGLSLAKNIQYF. V usage is TRBV2 and J usage is TRBJ2-4; no check of the table's D call, TRBD2, against the DNA was made. Counting both end residues, the CDR3 totals 16 amino acids. Per the germline V gene, CDR1 is SNHLY and CDR2 is FYNNEI.

This clonotype has a count of ten or more. The chain is built from TRBV19 and TRBJ2-5; TRBD2 is a possible D gene (5 bases). Trimming cost V 3 bases and J 7 bases, with 12 bases left between them. Per the germline V gene, CDR1 is LNHDA and CDR2 is SQIVND (reference sequence). CDR3 size: 13 residues. CDR3: CASSIGVARTQYF. The CDR3 region has the DNA TGTGCCAGTAGTATCGGGGTCGCCAGGACCCAGTACTTC. The whole variable domain, remainder taken from reference TRBV19 and TRBJ2-5, is DGGITQSPKYLFRKEGQNVTLSCEQNLNHDAMYWYRQDPGQGLRLIYYSQIVNDFQKGDIAEGYSVSREKKESFPLTVTSAQKNPTAFYLCASSIGVARTQYFGPGTRLLVL.

The CDR3 loop reads CASTLGLRSPLHF. The CDR3 DNA reads as TGTGCCAGCACCCTGGGGTTACGGTCACCCCTCCACTTT. The rearrangement uses TRBV6-2 or TRBV6-3 and TRBJ1-6; D gene unclear. The CDR3 runs to 13 residues. The V end was cut by 7 bases, the J end by 10 bases, with 14 bases between. Germline V gene data show CDR1 as MNHEY and CDR2 as SVGEGT.

At least ten counts were recorded for this clonotype. The J gene is TRBJ1-1, the V gene TRBV7-2; D remains unclear. The CDR3 covers 15 residues. Trimming pared 4 bases from V and 9 bases from J, leaving 21 bases between. CDR1 and CDR2 (germline): SGHTA, FQGNSA. CDR3 sequence (DNA): TGTGCCAGCAGCTCCCCAACAGCCGGGGAAATTAAAGCTTTCTTT. Translation: CASSSPTAGEIKAFF.

This clonotype was seen a handful of times. This chain links TRBV24-1 with TRBJ2-1; D is undetermined. The germline gives CDR1 KGHDR, CDR2 SFDVKD. CDR3 length: 13 amino acids. Between the trimmed V and J ends, which lost 3 bases and 7 bases, there was a span of 9 bases. For the CDR3, the DNA is TGTGCCACCAGTGATCCCGACGGGAATGAGCAGTTCTTC. As protein: CATSDPDGNEQFF.

This clonotype was found a few times. This chain joins TRBV20-1 and TRBJ2-3, with D unresolved. This CDR3 is 12 amino acids long. The germline V and J ends were trimmed by 6 bases and 0 bases, with 7 bases remaining between them. The germline gives CDR1 DFQATT, CDR2 SNEGSKA (reference sequence). CDR3 loop: CSATPSTDTQYF. CDR3 DNA sequence: TGCAGTGCCACCCCTAGCACAGATACGCAGTATTTT.

By proportion, this clonotype is medium-sized. The chain has TRBV6-4 and TRBJ2-3; 11 bases are shared with TRBD2. The germline CDR1 and CDR2 sequences are MRHNA and SNTAGT. V lost 5 bases and J lost 1; bases outside the gene matches: 5. The CDR3 spans 16 residues. In DNA form, the CDR3 reads TGTGCCAGCAGTCCAGAGACTAGCGGGGGCACAGATACGCAGTATTTT. Its protein product is CASSPETSGGTDTQYF.

This clonotype was recorded a few times. This sequence joins TRBV2 and TRBJ1-6; 7 bases are a match to TRBD1. J was trimmed by 6 bases and V by 4 bases; bases with no gene match: 9. In germline, CDR1 is SNHLY, CDR2 FYNNEI. The CDR3 extends over 16 amino acids. The CDR3 protein is CASSGGPGGPNSPLHF. DNA of the CDR3: TGTGCCAGCAGTGGGGGACCAGGGGGTCCTAATTCACCCCTCCACTTT.